This TCR beta chain came from a study of T cells after yellow fever vaccination. The overall study: Low-cell-number fractions underwent preparation using SMART-Seq v4 Ultra Low Input.

MiXCR was run by TCRdb on the 5' RACE reads, yielding one entry per CDR3 protein. The profile covers over 100,000 distinct CDR3 sequences, with around 8% appearing a single time and 25% taken by the ten largest. This clonotype was recorded at least ten times. Its antigen is undetermined. Study-wide results and caveats: Reappearance after the booster was observed for most primary-vaccination clones (about 96% CD4, over 70% CD8). Weaker overall, the secondary response nonetheless peaked faster (day 5 versus 15).

CDR1 is LGHNA, CDR2 YSLEER, per germline. This CDR3 comprises 12 residues. The V end lost 1 base, the J end lost 8 bases, and 8 bases lay between the germline ends. The sequence was obtained from a man aged 25 to 40 who received the YFV17D yellow fever vaccine. The chain recombines TRBV4-3 with TRBJ1-1, with D tentatively TRBD1 (6 bases). The sample was CD8+ T cells sorted from PBMCs, taken 45 days after the yellow fever booster vaccination. The CDR3 spells CASSQGTGEAFF. The DNA for the CDR3 is TGCGCCAGCAGCCAAGGAACAGGGGAAGCTTTCTTT.